The entry below describes one T cell receptor beta chain. The sample comes from a study of blood T cell repertoires in COVID-19. Study in general: Specimens from acute and convalescent COVID-19 originated in the United States, Italy and Spain.

This CDR3 has 15 amino acids. The V gene lost 0 bases and the J gene lost 0 bases, with 8 bases spanning the gap. Germline-derived CDR1 and CDR2 are SNHLY and FYNNEI. The table came from immunoSEQ multiplex PCR; TCRdb's copy has only in-frame clones and leaves some out. This sample yields roughly 280,000 clones, of which 88% are seen a single time; less than 3% belongs to the top ten. Sample: PBMCs or T cells enriched from blood (not recorded which). This chain joins TRBV2 and TRBJ1-2; possible D gene TRBD1, 5 bases. This clonotype originated in a woman aged 45 to 65 who had recovered from COVID-19. In nucleotides, the CDR3 is TGTGCCAGCAGTGAAGCCTGGGGCCCTAACTATGGCTACACCTTC. Translated, it gives CASSEAWGPNYGYTF.